Presented here are 27 T cell receptor beta chains from one specimen sequenced in a study of vaccination and CD4 T cells after COVID-19. Treatment here: approximately 10-day PBMC culture with coronavirus spike peptide pools or control peptides (ViraFEST assay). For these TCRs, the target antigens are not known. The Oncomine TCR Beta short-read assay was applied to DNA of cultured CD4+ T cells. TCRdb called the PCR reads again in MiXCR, with one record for every CDR3 protein. The sample lists fewer than 20,000 distinct CDR3 sequences; 52% were seen once. The material sequenced was CD4+ T cells from blood, cultured in vitro. The receptors were gathered from a human donor who had recovered from COVID-19.

The V call is TRBV6-2 or TRBV6-3, the J call TRBJ2-1; no reliable D call. The V gene's germline CDR1 is MNHEY and CDR2 SVGEGT. Trimming stripped 2 bases from V and 7 bases from J, with 9 bases between. The length of the CDR3 is 13 residues. CDR3 DNA sequence: TGTGCCAGCAGTTACACCCTTTGGAATGAGCAGTTCTTC. Protein product: CASSYTLWNEQFF.

V usage is TRBV7-8 and J usage is TRBJ2-2; weak D call: TRBD2 (6 bases). V was cut by 2 bases and J by 8 bases, with 15 bases left in between. This CDR3 has 15 residues. Germline CDR1 SGHVS, CDR2 FQNEAQ. For the CDR3, the DNA is TGTGCCAGCAGCTTATTCGGGCGGGGTCTAGGGGAGCTGTTTTTT. Its translation is CASSLFGRGLGELFF.

Here the CDR3 reads CSARDPDRGANTGELFF. Here the CDR3 DNA reads TGCAGTGCTAGAGACCCGGACAGGGGGGCGAACACCGGGGAGCTGTTTTTT. The chain is built from TRBV20-1 and TRBJ2-2, with 10 positions matching TRBD1. Germline values: CDR1 DFQATT, CDR2 SNEGSKA (reference sequence). V shed 0 bases, J shed 0 bases, and the junction held 4 bases outside the gene matches. This CDR3 region has 17 residues.

This clonotype was counted only a few times. J is TRBJ1-2 and V is TRBV5-5, with a weak D call TRBD1 (5 bases). Germline-derived CDR1 and CDR2 are SGHKS and YYEKEE (reference sequence). This CDR3 has 15 residues. Trimming removed 1 base from V and 2 bases from J, with 12 bases in between. The CDR3: CASSLWGDSNYGYTF. For the CDR3, the DNA is TGTGCCAGCAGCTTGTGGGGGGATTCGAACTATGGCTACACCTTC.

The sample holds a few counts of this clonotype. The chain carries TRBV7-2 and TRBJ2-7; possible D gene TRBD2, 5 bases. CDR1 is SGHTA and CDR2 is FQGNSA in the germline V gene. The germline V and J ends were trimmed by 1 base and 3 bases, with 7 bases remaining between them. CDR3 length equals 13 residues. The CDR3 is CASSLDGNYEQYF. CDR3 sequence (DNA): TGTGCCAGCAGCTTAGACGGGAACTACGAGCAGTACTTC. Full variable domain (rest looked up from reference TRBV7-2 and TRBJ2-7): GAGVSQSPSNKVTEKGKDVELRCDPISGHTALYWYRQSLGQGLEFLIYFQGNSAPDKSGLPSDRFSAERTGGSVSTLTIQRTQQEDSAVYLCASSLDGNYEQYFGPGTRLTVT.

This rearrangement joins TRBV5-1 to TRBJ2-3, with D unresolved. Germline assignment: CDR1 SGHRS and CDR2 YFSETQ. Trimming removed 4 bases at V and 0 bases at J, with 12 bases between. The CDR3 extends over 15 amino acids. The CDR3 sequence is CASSLLHSSTDTQYF. DNA for the CDR3: TGCGCCAGCAGCCTTCTTCATAGTAGCACAGATACGCAGTATTTT.

About this clonotype itself: The junction and the germline gene differ at one end; a read error may be behind it. DNA for the CDR3: TGCGCCAGCAGCTTGAGTCCGGGGAACACTGAAGCTTTCTTT. Protein product: CASSLSPGNTEAFF. The V and J genes are TRBV7-9 and TRBJ1-1; the D is unclear. The CDR3 has 14 residues. In germline, CDR1 is SEHNR, CDR2 FQNEAQ (reference sequence).

The chain uses TRBV6-5 and TRBJ1-2, with D uncertain. This CDR3 has 14 residues. Germline V gene lookup returns CDR1 MNHEY and CDR2 SVGAGI. Trimming took off 2 bases at V and 5 bases at J, with 12 bases between the two ends. CDR3 DNA sequence: TGTGCCAGCAGTTACGGCGCCCAGCCTTATGGCTACACCTTC. It is translated as CASSYGAQPYGYTF.

The V and J genes are TRBV7-9 and TRBJ1-4; D gene ambiguous. Germline assignment: CDR1 SEHNR and CDR2 FQNEAQ (reference sequence). This CDR3 comprises 14 residues. V lost 1 base and J 5 bases, leaving 8 bases between the germline ends. CDR3 bases: TGTGCCAGCAGCTTAGACGGGCGAAATGAAAAACTGTTTTTT. Encoded protein: CASSLDGRNEKLFF.

The gene calls are TRBV29-1 and TRBJ2-7, with 10 bases fitting TRBD1. This CDR3 comprises 16 residues. Germline-derived CDR1 and CDR2 are SQVTM and ANQGSEA. The junction had 6 bases not matched to a gene; V was cut back by 1 base and J by 0 bases. CDR3 bases: TGCAGCGTTGAAGCAACCGGGACAGGGGCCTCCTACGAGCAGTACTTC. The encoded protein is CSVEATGTGASYEQYF.

This chain connects TRBV23-1 to TRBJ1-5; weak D call: TRBD1 (5 bases). TRBV23-1 is flagged as an ORF with uncertain function. The V end lost 3 bases, the J end lost 1 base, and 19 bases lay between the germline ends. The CDR3 extends over 18 amino acids. The CDR3 loop is CASSHPGDGSKSNQPQHF. The CDR3 DNA sequence: TGCGCCAGCAGTCATCCGGGGGACGGGTCCAAAAGCAATCAGCCCCAGCATTTT.

This clonotype was picked up a small number of times. The chain employs TRBV21-1 and TRBJ1-5; TRBD1, as called in the table, went unchecked against the DNA. TRBV21-1 is shown as a pseudogene. The CDR3 loop spans 14 amino acids. The CDR3 DNA sequence: TGTGCCAGCAGCGGGACAAAATCGGATCAGCCCCAGCATTTT. This translates into CASSGTKSDQPQHF.

The chain recombines TRBV6-4 with TRBJ2-3; TRBD1 is a possible D gene (6 bases). Germline CDR1 reads MRHNA; CDR2 reads SNTAGT. The CDR3 length is 14 residues. V lost 2 bases and J lost 0, with 6 bases in between. This chain's CDR3 is CASSDGQSTDTQYF. The CDR3 bases are TGTGCCAGCAGTGACGGACAGAGCACAGATACGCAGTATTTT.

The genes are TRBV7-2 and TRBJ2-1; TRBD2 might be the D (6 bases). Germline CDR1 reads SGHTA; CDR2 reads FQGNSA. Trimming cost V 5 bases and J 4 bases, with 15 bases left between them. The CDR3 is made up of 15 amino acids. The CDR3 sequence is CASSATSSHYNEQFF. CDR3 sequence (DNA): TGTGCCAGCAGCGCGACTAGTTCCCATTACAATGAGCAGTTCTTC.

The chain links TRBV6-2 or TRBV6-3 to TRBJ2-7; D perhaps matches TRBD2 (5 bases). V was trimmed by 6 bases and J by 5 bases, leaving 17 bases between them. The CDR3 is 14 amino acids. The germline V gene encodes CDR1 MNHEY and CDR2 SVGEGT. The CDR3 protein is CASSPAGVGDEQYF. CDR3 sequence (DNA): TGTGCCAGCAGCCCAGCCGGGGTTGGGGACGAGCAGTACTTC.

The chain employs TRBV27 and TRBJ2-7; D tentatively fits TRBD1 or TRBD2 (5 bases each). Per germline, CDR1 MNHEY and CDR2 SMNVEV (reference sequence). V was trimmed by 8 bases and J by 1 base, leaving 18 bases between them. The CDR3 consists of 15 residues. For the CDR3, the DNA is TGTGCCAGCGCGTCAAGTGGGGACGATTCCTACGAGCAGTACTTC. Amino acid sequence: CASASSGDDSYEQYF.

The chain is built from TRBV30 and TRBJ1-5; TRBD1 might be the D (5 bases). In germline, CDR1 is GTSNPN, CDR2 SVGIG (reference sequence). This CDR3 region has 15 residues. V was clipped by 0 bases and J by 0 bases, with 9 bases between them. CDR3 DNA sequence: TGTGCCTGGAGTGTCGGGGGTAGTAGCAATCAGCCCCAGCATTTT. Its protein is CAWSVGGSSNQPQHF.

The chain uses TRBV7-2 and TRBJ2-7; 7 bases are a match to TRBD1. Germline V gene data show CDR1 as SGHTA and CDR2 as FQGNSA. The CDR3 length is 12 residues. V lost 5 bases, J lost 6 bases, and 4 bases stayed unmatched. In nucleotides, the CDR3 is TGTGCCAGCAGCATCAGGACAGGCGAGCAGTACTTC. Translating it yields CASSIRTGEQYF.

The chain joins TRBV27 to TRBJ2-2; possibly TRBD2 for D (7 bases). Trimming removed 5 bases at V and 3 bases at J, with 19 bases between. From germline, CDR1 is MNHEY and CDR2 SMNVEV (reference sequence). The CDR3 spans 17 residues. The DNA for the CDR3 is TGTGCCAGCAGTCCTAGGGGGTTTGGGGGGGACACCGGGGAGCTGTTTTTT. Protein sequence: CASSPRGFGGDTGELFF.

The chain employs TRBV21-1 and TRBJ2-3; the table calls TRBD2, which could not be checked here. TRBV21-1 is annotated as a pseudogene. This CDR3 has 16 amino acids. The CDR3 coding sequence is TGTGCCAGCAGATTTGGACTAGCGGGTTGGGGAGATACGCAGTATTTT. As protein: CASRFGLAGWGDTQYF.

V is TRBV5-4 and J is TRBJ2-2; D not certain. Per germline, CDR1 SGHNT and CDR2 YYREEE (reference sequence). The CDR3 extends over 15 amino acids. The germline V and J ends were trimmed by 0 bases and 3 bases, with 9 bases remaining between them. The DNA of the CDR3 is TGTGCCAGCAGCTTGGGTCTAGAACACACCGGGGAGCTGTTTTTT. This gives the protein CASSLGLEHTGELFF. The variable domain in full, with the rest retrieved from reference TRBV5-4 and TRBJ2-2, is ETGVTQSPTHLIKTRGQQVTLRCSSQSGHNTVSWYQQALGQGPQFIFQYYREEENGRGNFPPRFSGLQFPNYSSELNVNALELDDSALYLCASSLGLEHTGELFFGEGSRLTVL.

The chain recombines TRBV20-1 with TRBJ1-6; no clear D. Germline V gene data show CDR1 as DFQATT and CDR2 as SNEGSKA (reference sequence). The CDR3 runs 16 residues. Trimming removed 2 bases at V and 0 bases at J, with 11 bases between. Here the CDR3 DNA reads TGCAGTGCTAGAAGGGCATACAGCTCCTATAATTCACCCCTCCACTTT. This codes for CSARRAYSSYNSPLHF.

This clonotype appeared a few times. The chain couples TRBV11-3 to TRBJ2-7, with D unclear. V lost 0 bases to trimming and J lost 5 bases, with 14 bases between them. The CDR3 contains 15 residues. Germline lookup yields CDR1 SGHNT and CDR2 YENEEA. DNA of the CDR3: TGTGCCAGCAGCTTAGATTCTCGGGCAGTCGACGAGCAGTACTTC. The encoded protein is CASSLDSRAVDEQYF.

The chain is built from TRBV24-1 and TRBJ2-1; D unclear. Germline values: CDR1 KGHDR, CDR2 SFDVKD. V lost 3 bases and J 4 bases, leaving 15 bases between the germline ends. This CDR3 has 16 residues. As DNA, the CDR3 is TGTGCCACCAGTGATGGTCTCAGCGTAGGGTACAATGAGCAGTTCTTC. As protein: CATSDGLSVGYNEQFF.

The chain couples TRBV11-3 to TRBJ2-2; D is unresolved. This CDR3 is 11 amino acids long. Germline V gene sequence: CDR1 SGHNT, CDR2 YENEEA. Trimming pared 4 bases from V and 11 bases from J, leaving 8 bases between. CDR3 coding DNA: TGTGCCAGCAGCTCCACTTTCGAGCTGTTTTTT. It specifies CASSSTFELFF.

The chain uses TRBV19 and TRBJ2-2; D is perhaps TRBD2 (6 bases). The germline V gene has CDR1 LNHDA and CDR2 SQIVND (reference sequence). The V gene lost 4 bases and the J gene lost 4 bases, with 10 bases spanning the gap. This CDR3 is 14 amino acids long. In DNA form, the CDR3 reads TGTGCCAGTAGTAGCGGGAAGGGCACCGGGGAGCTGTTTTTT. This sequence encodes CASSSGKGTGELFF.

The chain employs TRBV9 and TRBJ1-5; maybe TRBD1 (5 bases). This CDR3 spans 13 amino acids. In germline, CDR1 is SGDLS, CDR2 YYNGEE. V shed 1 base and J shed 4 bases, with 6 bases lying between them. In DNA form, the CDR3 reads TGTGCCAGCAGCGTACGGGGGAATCAGCCCCAGCATTTT. Translating it yields CASSVRGNQPQHF. Together with reference TRBV9 and TRBJ1-5, the CDR3 gives the full variable domain: DSGVTQTPKHLITATGQRVTLRCSPRSGDLSVYWYQQSLDQGLQFLIQYYNGEERAKGNILERFSAQQFPDLHSELNLSSLELGDSALYFCASSVRGNQPQHFGDGTRLSIL.